This TCR beta chain appears in the sequencing data of a study of OX40 agonist ivuxolimab in advanced cancers. Turning to the study itself: In this trial design, patients received ivuxolimab intravenously at 0.01 to 10 mg/kg every 2 weeks. Study results and caveats: Antigen specificity of clonally expanded peripheral T cells was not established.

Method: immunoSEQ multiplex PCR; TCRdb's copy keeps in-frame clones and lacks some. The top ten hold just under 0.25% of the sample, which has 72,000 or so clones, around 87% seen once. For this clone: What it recognizes is unknown.

The length of the CDR3 is 11 residues. V lost 1 base and J lost 6, with 2 bases in between. Germline V gene sequence: CDR1 WSHSY, CDR2 SAAADI. The clonotype originates from an adult with an advanced solid tumor such as melanoma, head and neck, liver or kidney cancer. The gene calls are TRBV10-2 and TRBJ2-3; D is unclear. Here the sequenced sample was CD4+ or CD8+ T cells sorted from blood, taken in a trial of the OX40 agonist ivuxolimab. The CDR3 coding sequence is TGCGCCAGCAGTGAGTTGGATACGCAGTATTTT. Amino acids: CASSELDTQYF.